This T cell receptor (beta chain) appears in the sequencing data of a study of neurological immune-mediated disorders (dated by TCRdb to the late 2010s). For the study in its entirety: Peripheral blood TCR-beta repertoires from HTLV-I-associated myelopathy (HAM/TSP) patients, multiple sclerosis patients and healthy controls were compared by UMI-based sequencing. The cohort was made up of about 65 subjects, consisting of some 14 HAM/TSP patients, 35 or so multiple sclerosis patients and around 20 healthy controls. Alongside PBMC samples, the set of more than 85 TCR-beta libraries contained longitudinal samples, technical triplicates, and paired CD4+ and CD8+ T-cell subsets that had been sorted.

Blood bank volunteers in Maryland, USA served as the healthy controls. For the unsorted PBMC libraries, 2 million PBMCs were stored in RNAlater at -80 degrees C until RNA extraction and were used to generate the libraries. PBMCs were separated from peripheral blood using Ficoll-Hypaque density gradient centrifugation and then cryopreserved in liquid nitrogen. The germline V gene (reference sequence) specifies SEHNR as CDR1 and FQNEAQ as CDR2. Inclusive of the bounding cysteine and phenylalanine, the CDR3 is 14 residues long. The CDR3 DNA has 42 bases and is translated from base 1. V and J lose 1 base and 2 bases, and a span of 9 bases separates them. cDNA was synthesized by template-switch 5'RACE using a primer carrying a 10-nucleotide random unique molecular identifier by which each TCR transcript was tagged. Each sequencing run produced over 180 million TCR-beta sequences covering 15-18 subjects. The RNeasy kit was used for extraction of total RNA. Using the KAPA Real-time Library Amplification kit, TCR-beta VDJ regions were amplified with primers for the TCR constant region and the 5'RACE anchor. Sample indexes and Illumina adaptors were added in a first PCR, after which library yield was increased in a second PCR. After Ampure bead purification, the TCR product of roughly 650 bp was size-selected on a 2% E-gel SizeSelection system. Before pooling, libraries had their quality checked on a Bioanalyzer, their concentration measured with Qubit, and their quantity determined with the Kapa Library Quantification kit. An Illumina HiSeq 2500 sequenced the libraries paired-end 2 x 150 bp. To increase sequence diversity, roughly 24-31% phiX was spiked into each library pool. The study's own analysis went as follows. The UMI-based MiGEC pipeline processed quality-filtered reads and removed over 85% of raw TCR sequences during error correction. IMGT germline references were used for alignment of VDJ genes, and clonotypes were defined by a unique CDR3 amino acid sequence together with V-J genes. Clonal expansion, Shannon diversity, and CDR3 relatedness (CalcPairwiseDistances, ClusterSamples) were evaluated with VDJtools, and phylogenetic trees were built with CLCbio workbench. Expanded clones were defined as having at least 8 unique UMIs, based on coefficient-of-variation modelling across technical triplicates. TCRdb ran its own pipeline on the public reads, namely fastp trimming at Q25 and MiXCR clone calling, and kept in-frame beta chains. Duplicate CDR3 protein sequences are folded into a single record with the most common DNA and genes. TCRdb, not the authors, supplied the V and J calls. This sample holds about 51,000 distinct CDR3 sequences; roughly 15% were observed only once. The ten largest clones take up about 4.7% of the sample.

Overall study outcomes, separate from this receptor: TCR clonal expansion was highest in HAM/TSP patients and lowest in MS patients, with MS patients falling below even healthy controls. Across subjects, expanded clones never shared an identical CDR3 amino acid sequence, which suggests that the TCR-beta repertoires in every group were private.

This clonotype was seen ten or more times. What this receptor recognizes is not known. The input lacks base qualities; no much larger clone sits a single base away. The chain employs TRBV7-9 and TRBJ2-7; TRBD2 is a possible D gene, resting on 6 matching bases. The sequenced sample consisted of PBMCs. The receptor's source is a man in his 60s in good health. At the DNA level, the sequence is TGTGCCAGCAGCTTAGGGGGGGAGCCCTACGAGCAGTACTTC. The encoded protein is CASSLGGEPYEQYF.